Here is one T cell receptor (beta chain) with its context. Its antigen is not known. The sample comes from a study of shared clonotypes between healthy human individuals. Overall study results and limits: Sequencing depth was a factor that was expected to affect clonotype sharing among donors.

Generated by immunoSEQ multiplex PCR, the TCRdb table keeps only in-frame clones and is missing some. The top ten clones hold over 1% of a sample with approximately 1,500,000 clones, roughly 96% of them seen once. Germline V gene lookup returns CDR1 SNHLY and CDR2 FYNNEI. Trimming took off 9 bases at V and 1 base at J, with 10 bases between the two ends. The CDR3 spans 12 residues. Sequencing was carried out using naive CD4+ T cells sorted from blood. Specified subset: CD45RA+ positively selected. This TCR came from a man aged 25 to 40 in good health. The genes are TRBV2 and TRBJ2-7; the D gene is possibly TRBD1 (5 bases). The CDR3 DNA reads as TGTGCCAGTTGGGGCAGATCCTACGAGCAGTACTTC. Its translation: CASWGRSYEQYF.